These 26 T cell receptor beta chains were all obtained from the same sample, sequenced in a study of T-cell reconstitution after alpha-beta-depleted transplantation in children (dated by TCRdb to the mid-2010s). Receptor libraries were prepared by PCR. Sequencing was performed on an Illumina HiSeq 2500. TCR libraries were prepared with molecular barcoding, using unique molecular identifiers to normalize TCRbeta repertoire quantification. In-frame beta chains were kept once TCRdb had trimmed the public reads at Q25 with fastp and called clones with MiXCR. Every entry covers one CDR3 protein and lists the most common genes and DNA from its rows. The sample table holds 65,000 to 85,000 distinct CDR3 sequences, of which roughly 10% were seen once. In total, the top ten clones hold under 15% of the sample. This specimen's treatment or condition label, interpreted: allogeneic hematopoietic cell transplantation with graft depleted of TCRalphabeta T cells and CD19 B cells.

The sample here was PBMCs, taken before TCRalphabeta/CD19-depleted stem cell transplant. Every receptor here comes from a boy younger than 18 with acute myeloid leukemia, due to receive a stem cell transplant.

V gene TRBV25-1 combines with J gene TRBJ2-7; TRBD1 might be the D (5 bases). Per the germline V gene, CDR1 is MGHDK and CDR2 is SYGVNS. V lost 2 bases and J 2 bases, leaving 13 bases between the germline ends. The CDR3 contains 15 residues. This CDR3 is CASSESHRYPYEQYF. The CDR3 DNA reads as TGTGCCAGCAGTGAAAGTCACAGGTACCCCTACGAGCAGTACTTC.

This clonotype was seen many times. The rearrangement joins TRBV20-1 to TRBJ1-5, with D possibly being TRBD1 (5 bases). CDR1 and CDR2 from the germline V gene are DFQATT and SNEGSKA (reference sequence). The CDR3 runs 17 residues. Trimming removed 3 bases at V and 0 bases at J, with 18 bases between. Here the CDR3 reads CSARAQAGRLSNQPQHF. DNA for the CDR3: TGCAGTGCTAGGGCTCAGGCGGGACGCCTTAGCAATCAGCCCCAGCATTTT.

This clonotype turned up a few times. The chain couples TRBV21-1 to TRBJ1-5. TRBV21-1 is a pseudogene locus. The CDR3 covers 13 residues. The CDR3 DNA sequence: TGTGCCAGCAGCACCGGGACTAATCAGCCCCAGCATTTT. The encoded protein is CASSTGTNQPQHF.

The table lists this clonotype with many counts. The genes are TRBV28 and TRBJ2-1; no reliable D call. Per the germline V gene, CDR1 is MDHEN and CDR2 is SYDVKM. Trimming removed 3 bases at V and 4 bases at J, with 4 bases between. CDR3 length: 12 amino acids. The DNA of the CDR3 is TGTGCCAGCAGTTTCCCGTACAATGAGCAGTTCTTC. This translates into CASSFPYNEQFF.

This clonotype occurred many times. This chain uses TRBV12-3 or TRBV12-4 with TRBJ2-2, with a tentative D call TRBD2 (6 bases). CDR3 length equals 16 residues. The V and J ends lost 4 bases and 3 bases respectively, with 15 bases between them. CDR3: CASSWVGGSYTGELFF. The CDR3 DNA is TGTGCCAGCAGTTGGGTTGGAGGGTCCTACACCGGGGAGCTGTTTTTT.

This clonotype came up many times. V usage is TRBV29-1 and J usage is TRBJ2-5; 10 bases line up with TRBD2. CDR1 is SQVTM, CDR2 ANQGSEA, per germline. V trimming: 4 bases; J trimming: 4 bases; junction bases outside the gene matches: 6. This CDR3 contains 14 residues. CDR3 sequence reads: CSVGQRGGRETQYF. For the CDR3, the DNA is TGCAGCGTTGGCCAGCGGGGGGGCAGAGAGACCCAGTACTTC.

The J gene is TRBJ1-1, the V gene TRBV5-4; 7 bases align to TRBD1. CDR3 length equals 14 residues. Germline CDR1 and CDR2: SGHNT and YYREEE (reference sequence). J lost 1 base, V lost 0 bases, and 0 bases had no gene match. CDR3 region: CASSLGDRNTEAFF. In DNA, the CDR3 is TGTGCCAGCAGCTTGGGGGACAGGAACACTGAAGCTTTCTTT. The whole variable domain, remainder taken from reference TRBV5-4 and TRBJ1-1, is ETGVTQSPTHLIKTRGQQVTLRCSSQSGHNTVSWYQQALGQGPQFIFQYYREEENGRGNFPPRFSGLQFPNYSSELNVNALELDDSALYLCASSLGDRNTEAFFGQGTRLTVV.

This clonotype has a count of ten or more. The chain joins TRBV3-1 to TRBJ2-5; D gene uncertain. The CDR3 consists of 11 residues. V was trimmed by 4 bases and J by 2 bases, leaving 2 bases between them. Germline V lookup: CDR1 LGHDT, CDR2 YNNKEL (reference sequence). As DNA, the CDR3 is TGTGCCAGCAGCCGACAAGAGACCCAGTACTTC. Amino acid sequence: CASSRQETQYF.

This clonotype was detected many times. This chain connects TRBV4-1 to TRBJ2-5; D is ambiguous. This CDR3 comprises 15 residues. CDR1 MGHRA and CDR2 YSYEKL come from the germline V gene. V lost 4 bases and J 1 base, leaving 13 bases between the germline ends. The DNA of the CDR3 is TGCGCCAGCAGCCTCCCTCCGGCGGCCCAAGAGACCCAGTACTTC. Protein product: CASSLPPAAQETQYF.

The chain is built from TRBV2 and TRBJ1-2, with a possible D match to TRBD1 (6 bases). Trimming removed 9 bases from V and 10 bases from J, with 15 bases in between. This CDR3 region has 11 residues. From germline, CDR1 is SNHLY and CDR2 FYNNEI. DNA of the CDR3: TGTGCCAGAACACAGGGTTCGGACTACACCTTC. It is translated as CARTQGSDYTF.

For this clonotype: A read error may be the cause here, since a much bigger clone is one base away. The chain links TRBV5-4 to TRBJ2-3; TRBD2 agrees at 15 bases. The J segment lost 4 bases and the V segment lost 7 bases, leaving 4 bases of the junction unmatched. Germline CDR1 is SGHNT and CDR2 is YYREEE (reference sequence). The CDR3 extends over 15 amino acids. This CDR3 reads CASGLAGGHSDTQYF. DNA of the CDR3: TGTGCCAGCGGACTAGCGGGAGGGCACTCAGATACGCAGTATTTT.

This clonotype was seen repeatedly, ten times or more. The V call is TRBV20-1, the J call TRBJ1-5, with 7 positions matching TRBD1. From germline, CDR1 is DFQATT and CDR2 SNEGSKA (reference sequence). The length of the CDR3 is 14 residues. The CDR3 coding sequence is TGCTCAATTAAGGGACAGTTGGGGAATCAGCCCCAGCATTTT. This encodes CSIKGQLGNQPQHF.

This clonotype was picked up many times. V and J are TRBV6-5 and TRBJ1-2, with no clear D. There are 14 residues in the CDR3. The germline gives CDR1 MNHEY, CDR2 SVGAGI. V shed 6 bases and J shed 8 bases, with 19 bases lying between them. CDR3 nucleotide sequence: TGTGCCAGCAGCCCGGGTCTAAACCTAAGGGGCTACACCTTC. The encoded protein is CASSPGLNLRGYTF.

Ten or more counts support this clonotype. The chain joins TRBV7-2 to TRBJ2-1; D remains ambiguous. The CDR3 has 16 amino acids. Germline V lookup: CDR1 SGHTA, CDR2 FQGNSA. The ends were cut back, 0 bases at V and 0 bases at J, with 9 bases in the middle. CDR3 nucleotides: TGTGCCAGCAGCTTAGCGCCTCAGTACTCCTACAATGAGCAGTTCTTC. It encodes CASSLAPQYSYNEQFF.

This clonotype occurred many times. The chain joins TRBV20-1 to TRBJ2-1; a weak D match, TRBD2 (6 bases). V lost 3 bases to trimming and J lost 8 bases, with 14 bases between them. This CDR3 comprises 13 residues. The germline V gene encodes CDR1 DFQATT and CDR2 SNEGSKA (reference sequence). CDR3 loop: CSASDIAEDEQFF. The DNA of the CDR3 is TGCAGTGCTAGTGATATAGCGGAAGATGAGCAGTTCTTC.

This clonotype was seen repeatedly, ten times or more. The rearrangement joins TRBV7-2 to TRBJ2-7; no reliable D call. CDR3 size: 15 residues. Trimming left V 2 bases short and J 4 bases short, with 15 bases between. The germline CDR1 and CDR2 sequences are SGHTA and FQGNSA. CDR3 sequence (DNA): TGTGCCAGCAGCTTAATCCCTGCGGACGCTTACGAGCAGTACTTC. Residues: CASSLIPADAYEQYF.

This clonotype was picked up many times. V gene TRBV12-3 or TRBV12-4 combines with J gene TRBJ1-1; 8 bases agree with TRBD1. The CDR3 has 13 amino acids. J gave up 1 base and V 7 bases, and 2 bases lay outside the gene matches. The CDR3 reads CASTGQGNTEAFF. The CDR3 DNA reads TGTGCCAGCACCGGACAGGGGAACACTGAAGCTTTCTTT.

This clonotype has at least ten counts. CDR3 protein: CASSFSGGEKFF. DNA for the CDR3: TGCGCCAGCAGCTTTTCGGGGGGAGAGAAGTTCTTC. The rearrangement links TRBV5-1 to TRBJ2-1, with TRBD2 matching 7 bases. With V trimmed by 2 bases and J by 14 bases, 7 bases remained unmatched. The germline gives CDR1 SGHRS, CDR2 YFSETQ. The CDR3 consists of 12 residues.

This clonotype was recorded many times. The CDR3 here is CASREGQFFIGELFF. CDR3 DNA sequence: TGTGCCAGCAGGGAAGGACAGTTTTTTATCGGGGAGCTGTTTTTT. The V gene is TRBV5-8, the J gene TRBJ2-2; the D gene is possibly TRBD1 (6 bases). The CDR3 spans 15 residues. V lost 5 bases and J lost 7, with 18 bases in between. Germline V gene lookup returns CDR1 SGHTS and CDR2 YDEGEE.

This chain joins TRBV29-1 and TRBJ2-1; 9 nucleotides agree with TRBD1. Germline loops: CDR1 SQVTM, CDR2 ANQGSEA. The trim removed 6 bases at V and 10 bases at J, leaving 16 bases unmatched. The CDR3 loop spans 15 amino acids. CDR3 DNA sequence: TGCAGCGTGCACACGGGACAGGGTCGTTCGGTAGAGCAGTTCTTC. Translated, it gives CSVHTGQGRSVEQFF.

The V call is TRBV4-2, the J call TRBJ2-7; D not resolved. Germline CDR1 reads LGHNA; CDR2 reads YNFKEQ. Trimming shortened V by 1 base and J by 2 bases, and 15 bases separated the two germline ends. This CDR3 is built from 16 residues. CDR3 amino acids: CASSQASTRWTYEQYF. CDR3 nucleotide sequence: TGTGCCAGCAGCCAAGCCTCCACACGCTGGACCTACGAGCAGTACTTC.

This clonotype was recorded at least ten times. This sequence joins TRBV20-1 and TRBJ2-1; 7 nucleotides line up with TRBD2. The germline gives CDR1 DFQATT, CDR2 SNEGSKA (reference sequence). The V segment lost 1 base and the J segment 6 bases; nucleotides outside the gene matches: 9. The CDR3 loop spans 15 amino acids. CDR3 loop: CSARGTPGLFNEQFF. In nucleotides, the CDR3 is TGCAGTGCTAGAGGGACACCGGGACTATTCAATGAGCAGTTCTTC.

This clonotype has ten or more counts. This sequence joins TRBV5-1 and TRBJ1-1, with D perhaps matching TRBD1 (5 bases). Germline loops: CDR1 SGHRS, CDR2 YFSETQ. The CDR3 has 14 amino acids. V lost 3 bases, J lost 4 bases, and 13 bases lay in between. The CDR3 DNA reads TGCGCCAGCAGCTCGCGAGGGGAGCTCACTGAAGCTTTCTTT. This codes for CASSSRGELTEAFF. The entire variable domain, with the rest obtained from reference TRBV5-1 and TRBJ1-1, is as follows: KAGVTQTPRYLIKTRGQQVTLSCSPISGHRSVSWYQQTPGQGLQFLFEYFSETQRNKGNFPGRFSGRQFSNSRSEMNVSTLELGDSALYLCASSSRGELTEAFFGQGTRLTVV.

The sample holds many counts of this clonotype. The CDR3 here is CASSYSGTGGNIQYF. The CDR3 coding sequence is TGTGCCAGCAGTTACTCCGGGACAGGGGGGAACATTCAGTACTTC. This chain connects TRBV6-2 or TRBV6-3 to TRBJ2-4, with 11 nucleotides matching TRBD1. The length of the CDR3 is 15 residues. Trimming cost V 0 bases and J 7 bases; bases outside gene matches: 2. Germline CDR1 is MNHEY and CDR2 is SVGEGT.

This clonotype was counted at least ten times. J is TRBJ2-1 and V is TRBV7-6; a possible D gene is TRBD2 (6 bases). This CDR3 contains 11 residues. Trimming shortened V by 1 base and J by 13 bases, and 8 bases separated the two germline ends. CDR1 SGHVS and CDR2 FNYEAQ come from the germline V gene. CDR3 sequence: CASSLGGGQFF. CDR3 DNA: TGTGCCAGCAGCTTAGGGGGAGGACAGTTCTTC.

V is TRBV9 and J is TRBJ2-7; 8 positions match TRBD1. After removal of 3 bases from V and 6 bases from J, the junction contained 11 bases not matched to a gene. This CDR3 is built from 15 residues. Germline V CDR1 and CDR2: SGDLS, YYNGEE. CDR3 DNA: TGTGCCAGCAGCGATGAGGGACAGGCCGTCGGCGAGCAGTACTTC. This sequence encodes CASSDEGQAVGEQYF.